Listed below are T cell receptor beta chains from one sample, sequenced in a study of vaccination and CD4 T cells after COVID-19. TCRdb reprocessed the PCR reads with MiXCR, giving one entry per CDR3 protein. The sample has about 20,000 distinct CDR3 sequences, less than 65% seen once. Their specific antigens are unknown. The specimen comprised CD4+ T cells from blood, cultured in vitro, sampled after SARS-CoV-2 vaccination. The receptors stem from a human donor who had recovered from COVID-19. The CDR3 runs from the conserved cysteine through the conserved F or W. D genes are given only for firm matches. The listing skips clone size in some rows; elsewhere it reads once, few, many or a size class.

few	TRBV20-1	-	TRBJ1-2	TGCAGTGCTAGTACCAACTATGGCTACACCTTC	CSASTNYGYTF
-	TRBV7-2	-	TRBJ1-2	TGTGCCAGCAGCTCCCAGGACCGAGGGGAATGGGGCTACACCTTC	CASSSQDRGEWGYTF
-	TRBV19	-	TRBJ2-5	TGTGCCAGTAGTATCGACAGTGGGGAGACCCAGTACTTC	CASSIDSGETQYF
-	TRBV28	TRBD1	TRBJ2-3	TGTGCCAGCAGTCCACCAACAGGGGCGACAGATACGCAGTATTTT	CASSPPTGATDTQYF
few	TRBV10-3	-	TRBJ1-1	TGTGCCATCAGAGAGGACAGAGAAGCTTTCTTT	CAIREDREAFF
-	TRBV6-5	-	TRBJ2-2	TGTGCCAGCAGTTACTCGAGCGGTCCGAACACCGGGGAGCTGTTTTTT	CASSYSSGPNTGELFF
-	TRBV20-1	-	TRBJ1-5	TGCAGTGCTACCGGGACATCACTTTATAGCAATCAGCCCCAGCATTTT	CSATGTSLYSNQPQHF
-	TRBV6-1	-	TRBJ1-4	TGTGCCAGCAGGTGGGGGGAAGAGGAAAAACTGTTTTTT	CASRWGEEEKLFF
once	TRBV6-1	-	TRBJ1-2	TGTGCCAGCAGATCCCTAGGACCGGGGACTTTTGGTGGCTACACCTTC	CASRSLGPGTFGGYTF
few	TRBV20-1	TRBD2	TRBJ2-7	TGCAGTGTGAAAAAAAGCGGGGCCTACGAGCAGTACTTC	CSVKKSGAYEQYF
-	TRBV29-1	-	TRBJ1-2	TGCAGCGTTGAAAACCAGGGTCTTTCTGGCTACACCTTC	CSVENQGLSGYTF
few	TRBV20-1	TRBD2	TRBJ2-3	TGCAGTGCAGCTAGCGGGATTGAAGATACGCAGTATTTT	CSAASGIEDTQYF
few	TRBV27	-	TRBJ1-2	TGTGCCAGCAGCCCGTCGGGTCTTGGGCGTGGCTACACCTTC	CASSPSGLGRGYTF
once	TRBV7-6	TRBD1	TRBJ2-1	TGTGCCAGCAGCATGGGACAGGGCTCCTACAATGAGCAGTTCTTC	CASSMGQGSYNEQFF
few	TRBV11-3	-	TRBJ1-1	TGTGCCAGCAGCTCCTTCGGGGCACAGAACACTGAAGCTTTCTTT	CASSSFGAQNTEAFF
-	TRBV19	TRBD1	TRBJ1-2	TGTGCCGCAACAGGGGGCGGCTATGGCTACACCTTC	CAATGGGYGYTF
-	TRBV7-2	TRBD1	TRBJ2-7	TGTGCCAGCAGCTTACGAAGACAGGGTTGCGAGCAGTACTTC	CASSLRRQGCEQYF
-	TRBV21-1	-	TRBJ2-5	TGTGCCAGCAGCTCCCGGGGGGGGGGTCACCAAGAGACCCAGTACTTC	CASSSRGGGHQETQYF
-	TRBV3-1	TRBD1	TRBJ1-6	TGTGCCAGCAGCCATCGGACAGGGGATTCACCCCTCCACTTT	CASSHRTGDSPLHF
-	TRBV7-3	-	TRBJ2-2	TGTGCCAGCAGCGGGCGTCGGACAGAGAGCACCGGGGAGCTGTTTTTT	CASSGRRTESTGELFF
-	TRBV9	TRBD1	TRBJ2-7	TGTGCCAGCAGCGTAGTGCCAGGACAGGGTGAGCAGTACTTC	CASSVVPGQGEQYF
-	TRBV29-1	-	TRBJ1-1	TGCAGCGTTCGACGGTCCTCCACTGAAGCTTTCTTT	CSVRRSSTEAFF
-	TRBV5-4	TRBD2	TRBJ2-3	TGTGCCACGTTTAGCGGGGCGCACGGCGATACGCAGTATTTT	CATFSGAHGDTQYF
few	TRBV6-1	TRBD1	TRBJ2-5	TGTGCCAGCAGTGCGTACCAACCACGGGGACAGGGGACCCAGTACTTC	CASSAYQPRGQGTQYF
-	TRBV6-2/TRBV6-3	-	TRBJ1-2	TGTGCCAGCAGTTACTCGCAAGGCTATGGCTACACCTTC	CASSYSQGYGYTF
few	TRBV7-9	-	TRBJ1-1	TGTGCCAGCAGCTCTAGGACGGGAAACACTGAAGCTTTCTTT	CASSSRTGNTEAFF
-	TRBV29-1	-	TRBJ1-2	TGCAGCGTTGGGCTCGTCTCGGACTATGGCTACACCTTC	CSVGLVSDYGYTF
-	TRBV7-2	TRBD2	TRBJ2-1	TGTGCCAGCAGCTTATTCGGAATAGCGGGAGACGAGCAGTTCTTC	CASSLFGIAGDEQFF
-	TRBV7-9	-	TRBJ1-5	TGTGCCAGACTAAGGGCTGGGATGCATCAGCCCCAGCATTTT	CARLRAGMHQPQHF
few	TRBV5-5	TRBD2	TRBJ2-3	TGTGCCAGCAGCCTAACGGGGGGGCGCACAGATACGCAGTATTTT	CASSLTGGRTDTQYF